The rows below give T cell receptor beta chains drawn from one sample of a study of T cell repertoires in cytomegalovirus infection. A single record per CDR3 protein comes from TCRdb applying MiXCR to the reads. This sample has approximately 200,000 distinct CDR3 sequences; roughly 28% occur once, and the top ten carry 31%. Sequenced sample: PBMCs. These receptors all come from a human donor in good health (CMV status not recorded). Some clones in this sample may be carry-over from other donors' samples. CDR3s include the opening cysteine and the closing phenylalanine or tryptophan. D genes are given only for firm matches. Expanded clones get a size class; other rows say once, few or many, or leave the size out.

size	D	V	J	CDR3	DNA
-	-	TRBV20-1	TRBJ1-5	CSARPYIAQGRSNQPQHF	TGCAGTGCTAGACCCTATATAGCACAGGGCCGTAGCAATCAGCCCCAGCATTTT
-	TRBD1	TRBV4-2	TRBJ2-3	CASSQEIGTGSTDTQYF	TGTGCCAGCAGCCAAGAAATTGGGACAGGGAGTACAGATACGCAGTATTTT
-	TRBD2	TRBV20-1	TRBJ2-7	CSARDLRGGYEQYF	TGCAGTGCTAGAGATTTGCGGGGGGGGTACGAGCAGTACTTC
few	-	TRBV7-2	TRBJ2-7	CASSFRSGTGGDEQYF	TGTGCCAGCAGCTTCAGGTCAGGAACAGGTGGGGACGAGCAGTACTTC
few	TRBD1	TRBV14	TRBJ1-5	CASSPPGRTGGRLQPQHF	TGTGCCAGCAGCCCACCCGGCAGGACAGGGGGAAGATTGCAGCCCCAGCATTTT
-	TRBD1	TRBV6-5	TRBJ1-2	CASSPTGPTLYGYTF	TGTGCCAGCAGCCCGACAGGGCCGACCCTTTATGGCTACACCTTC
many	-	TRBV11-2	TRBJ1-2	CASSLGSYGYTF	TGTGCCAGCAGCTTGGGCAGTTATGGCTACACCTTC
few	TRBD2	TRBV6-5	TRBJ2-2	CASNPGGGTGELFF	TGTGCCAGCAATCCGGGGGGGGGAACCGGGGAGCTGTTTTTT
-	TRBD1	TRBV19	TRBJ2-6	CASSQGAGANVLTF	TGTGCCAGTAGTCAGGGGGCTGGGGCCAACGTCCTGACTTTC
-	-	TRBV15	TRBJ1-6	CATSREGGASANRSPLHF	TGTGCCACCAGCAGAGAAGGCGGGGCCAGCGCAAATCGGTCACCCCTCCACTTT
once	-	TRBV12-3/TRBV12-4	TRBJ1-5	CASRTSINQPQHF	TGTGCCAGCAGGACTTCTATCAATCAGCCCCAGCATTTT
few	-	TRBV12-3/TRBV12-4	TRBJ1-1	CASSLERRGAFF	TGTGCCAGCAGTTTAGAAAGGAGGGGAGCTTTCTTT
-	-	TRBV7-9	TRBJ2-2	CASSPRDLSYTGELFF	TGTGCCAGCAGCCCGCGGGACTTGTCGTACACCGGGGAGCTGTTTTTT
-	TRBD1	TRBV27	TRBJ1-1	CASSLNRGDTEAFF	TGTGCCAGCAGTTTAAACAGGGGGGACACTGAAGCTTTCTTT
-	-	TRBV12-3/TRBV12-4	TRBJ1-2	CASSFWVGGGYTF	TGTGCCAGCAGTTTCTGGGTGGGTGGCGGCTACACCTTC
-	-	TRBV6-6	TRBJ2-2	CASSYSSPSWGGELFF	TGTGCCAGCAGTTACTCGAGTCCCTCGTGGGGCGGGGAGCTGTTTTTT
many	-	TRBV7-2	TRBJ2-7	CASSSEIGAHEQYF	TGTGCCAGCAGCTCAGAAATTGGGGCCCACGAGCAGTACTTC
-	-	TRBV3-1	TRBJ2-1	CASSQVAGNNEQFF	TGTGCCAGCAGCCAAGTCGCGGGAAACAATGAGCAGTTCTTC
few	-	TRBV7-9	TRBJ1-1	CASSLGPRQNTEAFF	TGTGCCAGCAGCTTAGGCCCGAGACAGAACACTGAAGCTTTCTTT
-	-	TRBV2	TRBJ2-3	CASRGRDSTDTQYF	TGTGCCAGCAGGGGCAGGGACAGCACAGATACGCAGTATTTT
many	-	TRBV7-2	TRBJ2-5	CASSRSRGGAQETQYF	TGTGCCAGCAGCCGGTCGAGGGGGGGGGCCCAAGAGACCCAGTACTTC
-	-	TRBV20-1	TRBJ1-2	CSARNEDTDFHGYTF	TGCAGTGCTAGGAACGAGGACACCGATTTTCATGGCTACACCTTC
many	TRBD1	TRBV19	TRBJ1-1	CASSIQGGTEAFF	TGTGCCAGCTCTATACAGGGGGGCACTGAAGCTTTCTTT
-	-	TRBV4-1	TRBJ2-3	CASSQWGGSTDTQYF	TGCGCCAGCAGCCAGTGGGGAGGTAGCACAGATACGCAGTATTTT
-	-	TRBV20-1	TRBJ2-7	CSARSQGDEQYF	TGCAGTGCTAGAAGTCAGGGAGACGAGCAGTACTTC
few	-	TRBV6-2/TRBV6-3	TRBJ2-7	CASSSVSYEQYF	TGTGCCAGCAGCTCTGTCTCCTACGAGCAGTACTTC
many	-	TRBV19	TRBJ2-7	CASSRGKAYEQYF	TGTGCCAGTAGTCGAGGGAAAGCCTACGAGCAGTACTTC
-	-	TRBV6-5	TRBJ2-7	CASSYHLRDTYEQYF	TGTGCCAGCAGTTACCACCTCCGGGACACATACGAGCAGTACTTC
-	-	TRBV12-3/TRBV12-4	TRBJ1-2	CASGPNGADGYTF	TGTGCCAGCGGTCCGAACGGGGCCGATGGCTACACCTTC
few	-	TRBV12-3/TRBV12-4	TRBJ1-2	CASSFSAAASYTF	TGTGCCAGCAGTTTTTCCGCAGCAGCGAGCTACACCTTC
-	-	TRBV6-6	TRBJ1-2	CASSPTNYGYTF	TGTGCCAGCAGTCCTACTAACTATGGCTACACCTTC
-	TRBD2	TRBV7-3	TRBJ2-2	CASSLNGPGGTGELFF	TGTGCCAGCAGCTTAAACGGACCGGGGGGCACCGGGGAGCTGTTTTTT
few	-	TRBV19	TRBJ1-5	CASQDRGNQPQHF	TGTGCCAGCCAGGACCGGGGCAATCAGCCCCAGCATTTT
few	-	TRBV5-6	TRBJ2-7	CASSFGTVSYEQYF	TGTGCCAGCAGCTTTGGGACGGTTTCCTACGAGCAGTACTTC
-	TRBD2	TRBV20-1	TRBJ2-5	CSARRGTSGGRPTKQETHYF	TGCAGTGCTAGGAGGGGGACTAGCGGGGGCCGCCCTACGAAACAAGAGACCCATTACTTC
few	-	TRBV10-3	TRBJ1-1	CAISRPNTEAFF	TGTGCCATCAGTCGACCGAACACTGAAGCTTTCTTT
few	-	TRBV10-3	TRBJ2-7	CAISESGAAYEQYF	TGTGCCATCAGTGAGTCAGGGGCAGCCTACGAGCAGTACTTC
-	TRBD1	TRBV27	TRBJ1-1	CASRDRGRNTEAFF	TGTGCCAGCAGGGACAGGGGGCGCAACACTGAAGCTTTCTTT
-	-	TRBV4-3	TRBJ2-3	CASSHRTEPSTDTQYF	TGCGCCAGCAGCCACCGGACAGAGCCTAGCACAGATACGCAGTATTTT
many	-	TRBV7-2	TRBJ1-4	CASSLGTWDEKLFF	TGTGCCAGCAGCCTCGGGACATGGGATGAAAAACTGTTTTTT
many	-	TRBV11-2	TRBJ1-2	CASSSVRDRRLTNYGYTF	TGTGCCAGCAGCTCCGTCCGGGACCGACGCCTAACTAACTATGGCTACACCTTC
-	TRBD2	TRBV12-3/TRBV12-4	TRBJ2-1	CASSLANWVAGCYNEQFF	TGTGCCAGCAGTTTAGCTAATTGGGTAGCGGGGTGCTACAATGAGCAGTTCTTC
-	TRBD1	TRBV29-1	TRBJ2-7	CSVSPGQGTSQQYF	TGCAGCGTTTCGCCGGGACAGGGTACCTCCCAGCAGTACTTC
-	TRBD1	TRBV6-2/TRBV6-3	TRBJ1-5	CASMTGDPFLSNQPQHF	TGTGCCAGCATGACAGGGGACCCCTTCCTCAGCAATCAGCCCCAGCATTTT
few	-	TRBV11-1	TRBJ2-5	CASSPVGQSEETQYF	TGTGCCAGCAGCCCAGTCGGGCAGTCGGAGGAGACCCAGTACTTC
-	-	TRBV12-3/TRBV12-4	TRBJ2-1	CASTVQEKGEQFF	TGTGCCAGCACCGTACAGGAAAAGGGTGAGCAGTTCTTC